The entry that follows covers one T cell receptor (beta chain) sequence. These data are taken from a study of T cell changes during pregnancy in multiple sclerosis. Measured with immunoSEQ multiplex PCR; TCRdb has only the in-frame clones, and not every one. The table shows tens of thousands of clones, with over 85% occurring only once. The V gene's germline CDR1 is SGDLS and CDR2 YYNGEE. Trimming pared 0 bases from V and 8 bases from J, leaving 13 bases between. CDR3 length: 14 residues. This sequence was found in a female donor with multiple sclerosis, enrolled in a pregnancy study. The chain employs TRBV9 and TRBJ2-3; D not resolved. Material: peripheral blood, obtained in the second trimester of pregnancy. The DNA of the CDR3 is TGTGCCAGCAGCGTAGGGGTCGCTAGTGGTACGCAGTATTTT. Encoded protein: CASSVGVASGTQYF.